This is a list of T cell receptor beta chains from one sample in a study of blood T cell repertoires in COVID-19. Profiling relied on immunoSEQ multiplex PCR, and the TCRdb table lists in-frame clones only, not all of them. The repertoire consists of about 160,000 clones, with roughly 84% occurring once and the leading ten covering over 5%. Sequences were obtained from peripheral blood. The receptors derive from a woman between 45 and 65 years old with COVID-19, enrolled during active disease. Each CDR3 is given with its conserved first and last residue. D genes are given only for firm matches. Some rows have no size entry. The others give once, few or many, or a class for an expanded clone.

D gene,J gene,V gene,clone size,CDR3 protein,CDR3 DNA
TRBD1,TRBJ1-2,TRBV10-3,.,CAISIGQGDYGYTF,TGTGCCATCAGTATTGGACAGGGTGACTATGGCTACACCTTC
TRBD2,TRBJ2-3,TRBV30,.,CAWSGGASDTQYF,TGTGCCTGGAGCGGGGGGGCCTCAGATACGCAGTATTTT
.,TRBJ1-2,TRBV4-3,.,CASSQDLPGLNYGYTF,TGCGCCAGCAGCCAAGATCTTCCAGGGCTTAACTATGGCTACACCTTC
TRBD2,TRBJ2-1,TRBV7-6,.,CASSIRLAGELYNEQFF,TGTGCCAGCAGCATCCGACTAGCGGGGGAGTTATACAATGAGCAGTTCTTC
TRBD2,TRBJ2-7,TRBV19,.,CASSLAGGPYEQYF,TGTGCCAGTAGCCTAGCGGGGGGTCCCTACGAGCAGTACTTC
TRBD1,TRBJ2-1,TRBV11-2,.,CASSFGTGGNYEQFF,TGTGCCAGCAGCTTCGGGACAGGGGGCAACTATGAGCAGTTCTTC
.,TRBJ1-5,TRBV6-2/TRBV6-3,.,CASSYAGELQPQHF,TGTGCCAGCAGTTACGCGGGGGAATTACAGCCCCAGCATTTT
TRBD1,TRBJ1-2,TRBV6-4,.,CASSQGQGSSGYTF,TGTGCCAGCAGCCAGGGACAGGGGTCCTCTGGCTACACCTTC
.,TRBJ2-1,TRBV28,.,CATRTGRAREQFF,TGTGCCACCCGGACAGGGAGGGCCCGTGAGCAGTTCTTC
.,TRBJ2-1,TRBV3-1/TRBV3-2,.,CASSHLYNEQFF,TGTGCCAGCAGCCACCTCTACAATGAGCAGTTCTTC
.,TRBJ2-6,TRBV6-2/TRBV6-3,.,CASSYTRPSSGANVLTF,TGTGCCAGCAGTTACACCCGCCCGAGCTCTGGGGCCAACGTCCTGACTTTC
.,TRBJ1-2,TRBV6-1,.,CASSEADRYYGYTF,TGTGCCAGCAGTGAAGCCGACAGGTACTATGGCTACACCTTC
.,TRBJ1-3,TRBV2,.,CASSQDFSGNTIYF,TGTGCCAGCTCTCAGGACTTCTCTGGAAACACCATATATTTT
TRBD1,TRBJ1-4,TRBV6-4,few,CASRETGAFGEKLFF,TGTGCCAGCAGGGAGACAGGGGCGTTCGGCGAAAAACTGTTTTTT
.,TRBJ1-5,TRBV6-1,.,CASRPGGVGNQPQHF,TGTGCCAGCAGACCCGGGGGGGTAGGTAATCAGCCCCAGCATTTT
.,TRBJ2-1,TRBV15,.,CATSRDAGLPSSYNEQFF,TGTGCCACCAGCAGAGATGCCGGACTACCCAGCTCCTACAATGAGCAGTTCTTC
TRBD1,TRBJ1-3,TRBV7-6,.,CASSIDRGLYTIYF,TGTGCCAGCAGCATCGACAGGGGGCTATACACCATATATTTT
.,TRBJ2-5,TRBV11-2,.,CASSFTRIQETQYF,TGTGCCAGCAGCTTTACTCGAATCCAAGAGACCCAGTACTTC
.,TRBJ2-3,TRBV11-2,.,CASSLDHSGDTQYF,TGTGCCAGCAGCTTAGATCATTCGGGAGATACGCAGTATTTT
TRBD1,TRBJ2-2,TRBV19,.,CASRLRQGVTGELFF,TGTGCCAGTAGACTTAGACAGGGGGTTACCGGGGAGCTGTTTTTT
TRBD1,TRBJ1-1,TRBV2,.,CASSRQGVTEAFF,TGTGCCAGCAGCAGACAGGGGGTAACTGAAGCTTTCTTT
TRBD1,TRBJ2-7,TRBV11-2,.,CASSQGAHEQYF,TGTGCCAGCAGCCAGGGGGCCCACGAGCAGTACTTC
.,TRBJ2-3,TRBV9,.,CASSVDSRYTDTQYF,TGTGCCAGCAGCGTAGACTCCCGATACACAGATACGCAGTATTTT
.,TRBJ2-2,TRBV28,once,CASSPPSAGELFF,TGTGCCAGCAGCCCCCCCTCCGCCGGGGAGCTGTTTTTT
.,TRBJ1-4,TRBV4-1,.,CASSQTLAKLFF,TGCGCCAGCAGCCAAACTCTCGCAAAACTGTTTTTT
TRBD1,TRBJ2-7,TRBV3-1/TRBV3-2,.,CASSLGTGSLYEQYF,TGTGCCAGCAGCCTTGGGACAGGGTCGCTCTACGAGCAGTACTTC
TRBD1,TRBJ1-1,TRBV5-1,.,CASSLGQGEAFF,TGCGCCAGCAGCTTGGGACAGGGTGAAGCTTTCTTT
.,TRBJ2-1,TRBV6-5,.,CASSYSNRVWYNEQFF,TGTGCCAGCAGTTACTCGAACCGAGTATGGTACAATGAGCAGTTCTTC
TRBD1,TRBJ2-4,TRBV19,.,CASRLQGPQNIQYF,TGTGCCAGTAGATTACAGGGGCCGCAAAACATTCAGTACTTC
TRBD1,TRBJ2-7,TRBV13,.,CASRYRGRSYEQYF,TGTGCCAGCAGATACAGGGGGAGATCCTACGAGCAGTACTTC
.,TRBJ2-1,TRBV7-6,.,CASSLEGGGPLEQFF,TGTGCCAGCAGCTTAGAAGGGGGGGGGCCCCTTGAGCAGTTCTTC
.,TRBJ1-1,TRBV12-3/TRBV12-4,.,CASSLGGKTEAFF,TGTGCCAGCAGTTTGGGGGGTAAGACTGAAGCTTTCTTT
.,TRBJ2-2,TRBV5-6,.,CASSKLGRALFF,TGTGCCAGCAGCAAACTGGGCCGCGCGCTGTTTTTT
.,TRBJ2-5,TRBV30,.,CAWSDKGDYWGETQYF,TGTGCCTGGAGTGATAAGGGGGACTATTGGGGGGAGACCCAGTACTTC
.,TRBJ2-7,TRBV12-3/TRBV12-4,.,CASSWSSYEQYF,TGTGCCAGCAGTTGGAGCTCCTACGAGCAGTACTTC
.,TRBJ2-2,TRBV19,.,CASSIGIGSGELFF,TGTGCCAGTAGTATCGGGATAGGCTCCGGGGAGCTGTTTTTT
.,TRBJ2-6,TRBV29-1,.,CSVCGRGPTGANVLTF,TGCAGCGTATGTGGCAGGGGCCCAACTGGGGCCAACGTCCTGACTTTC
TRBD1,TRBJ1-2,TRBV2,.,CASNAGQGNGYGYTF,TGTGCCAGCAACGCGGGACAGGGTAATGGCTATGGCTACACCTTC
.,TRBJ2-7,TRBV9,once,CASSVGFQTYEQYF,TGTGCCAGCAGCGTAGGTTTCCAAACCTACGAGCAGTACTTC
.,TRBJ1-5,TRBV7-3,.,CASSLTWGDHQPQHF,TGTGCCAGCAGCTTAACATGGGGGGACCATCAGCCCCAGCATTTT
.,TRBJ2-2,TRBV7-6,.,CASSPPLPGLTGELFF,TGTGCCAGCAGCCCCCCTCTGCCCGGGTTGACCGGGGAGCTGTTTTTT
.,TRBJ2-7,TRBV12-3/TRBV12-4,.,CASSRDGRGQYF,TGTGCCAGCAGTAGAGACGGGAGAGGCCAGTACTTC
TRBD2,TRBJ2-3,TRBV3-1/TRBV3-2,.,CASSQGSLAADTQYF,TGTGCCAGCAGCCAAGGTTCCCTAGCGGCAGATACGCAGTATTTT
.,TRBJ1-5,TRBV5-5,.,CASSSLPGIGNQPQHF,TGTGCCAGCAGCTCACTACCAGGGATCGGGAATCAGCCCCAGCATTTT
.,TRBJ1-2,TRBV29-1,once,CSVSRGDGYTF,TGCAGCGTTTCTCGGGGGGACGGCTACACCTTC
.,TRBJ2-6,TRBV19,.,CASSFPLDSGANVLTF,TGTGCCAGTAGTTTCCCCTTAGACTCTGGGGCCAACGTCCTGACTTTC
TRBD2,TRBJ2-5,TRBV4-1,.,CASSPRLAGGQEETQYF,TGCGCCAGCAGCCCCCGACTAGCGGGGGGGCAGGAAGAGACCCAGTACTTC
.,TRBJ2-7,TRBV7-9,.,CASSLAVGGKQYF,TGTGCCAGCAGCTTAGCGGTGGGGGGTAAGCAGTACTTC
.,TRBJ1-6,TRBV11-2,.,CASSLVGDSPLHF,TGTGCCAGCAGCCTGGTAGGGGATTCACCCCTCCACTTT
.,TRBJ2-6,TRBV28,.,CASSTRGPGANVLTF,TGTGCCAGCAGTACAAGGGGTCCTGGGGCCAACGTCCTGACTTTC
.,TRBJ2-7,TRBV5-4,.,CASSLGGQGGYEQYF,TGTGCCAGCAGCTTGGGTGGGCAGGGTGGCTACGAGCAGTACTTC
.,TRBJ2-7,TRBV5-4,.,CASSLEGGGNEQYF,TGTGCCAGCAGCTTGGAAGGGGGCGGGAACGAGCAGTACTTC
.,TRBJ1-6,TRBV27,.,CASSLGRHINSPLHF,TGTGCCAGCAGTTTAGGAAGACATATTAATTCACCCCTCCACTTT
.,TRBJ1-4,TRBV6-5,.,CASRSVGPREKLFF,TGTGCCAGCAGATCTGTGGGGCCTCGGGAAAAACTGTTTTTT
TRBD1,TRBJ2-2,TRBV11-3,.,CASSPGTGKPGELFF,TGTGCCAGCAGCCCAGGGACAGGGAAACCCGGGGAGCTGTTTTTT
.,TRBJ2-5,TRBV3-1/TRBV3-2,.,CASSHSTGRDKETQYF,TGTGCCAGCAGCCATTCGACAGGCCGTGATAAAGAGACCCAGTACTTC
.,TRBJ2-1,TRBV11-2,.,CASSLVGAHEQFF,TGTGCCAGCAGCTTAGTGGGGGCCCATGAGCAGTTCTTC
.,TRBJ2-1,TRBV18,once,CASSYGTYNEQFF,TGTGCCAGCTCATACGGGACTTACAATGAGCAGTTCTTC